This TCR beta chain was documented in a study of CD8 T cells in Susac syndrome. Findings and caveats of the study: In Susac patients, clonal expansion was not detected in CD4+ cells.

Concerning this clonotype itself: No antigen is known for it.

With random hexamers, 0.5 to 1 ug RNA was reverse transcribed. TCRdb reanalysed the immunoSEQ multiplex PCR reads using MiXCR and keeps one entry per CDR3 protein. The repertoire holds 120,000 to 150,000 distinct CDR3 sequences, with under 97% as singletons. The origin of this receptor is a human donor with Susac syndrome. Sample: CD4+ T cells from PBMCs.

CDR3 nucleotide sequence: TGTGCCAGCAGCGTGGGGGGGGGAAAGACCCAGTACTTC. Residues: CASSVGGGKTQYF. The chain employs TRBV2 and TRBJ2-5, with 7 bases that match TRBD2. CDR3 size: 13 residues. V lost 6 bases to trimming and J lost 6 bases; unmatched junction nucleotides: 7. Germline CDR1 is SNHLY and CDR2 is FYNNEI.